This entry lists 6 T cell receptor beta chains sequenced from one sample in a study of patients and donors after allogeneic stem cell transplantation. Each CDR3 protein is one row after TCRdb ran MiXCR on the RT-PCR reads. Among roughly 180,000 distinct CDR3 sequences listed, less than 45% were seen once. Sequencing input: blood, either unsorted or a sorted T cell fraction (not recorded which). Receptor source: a human donor who was either an allogeneic HSCT recipient or a stem cell or donor lymphocyte infusion donor (not recorded which). It is not recorded whose cells these are; they may come from a transplant donor.

This clonotype was recorded many times. The chain employs TRBV5-1 and TRBJ2-5; D might be TRBD2 (6 bases). Germline CDR1 SGHRS, CDR2 YFSETQ. The V gene lost 4 bases and the J gene lost 2 bases, with 12 bases spanning the gap. The CDR3 has 14 residues. The CDR3 sequence is CASSQTGGQETQYF. As DNA, the CDR3 is TGCGCCAGCAGCCAGACTGGGGGGCAAGAGACCCAGTACTTC.

The chain recombines TRBV2 with TRBJ2-7; 11 bases align to TRBD2. J was trimmed by 1 base and V by 1 base; bases with no gene match: 3. This CDR3 has 16 residues. Germline V gene data show CDR1 as SNHLY and CDR2 as FYNNEI. This CDR3 is CASSEGGLAVSYEQYF. CDR3 sequence (DNA): TGTGCCAGCAGTGAAGGGGGACTAGCGGTTTCCTACGAGCAGTACTTC.

This clonotype occurred many times. The chain carries TRBV20-1 and TRBJ1-2, with D unclear. The CDR3 has 13 residues. The germline V gene has CDR1 DFQATT and CDR2 SNEGSKA (reference sequence). Trimming cost V 6 bases and J 1 base, with 12 bases left between them. CDR3 sequence: CSAPRGDNYGYTF. Here the CDR3 DNA reads TGCAGTGCCCCACGGGGTGATAACTATGGCTACACCTTC.

V is TRBV7-3 and J is TRBJ1-1; the D is unclear. The V and J ends lost 0 bases and 8 bases respectively, with 16 bases between them. The CDR3 is 15 amino acids. CDR1 and CDR2 from the germline V gene are SGHTA and FQGTGA. The CDR3 loop reads CASSLTAARETEAFF. CDR3 in DNA: TGTGCCAGCAGCTTAACGGCGGCCAGAGAGACCGAAGCTTTCTTT.

This clonotype was picked up a small number of times. The CDR3 here is CASSSRQGRQPQHF. In nucleotides, the CDR3 is TGTGCCAGCAGTTCCCGACAGGGTAGACAGCCCCAGCATTTT. The rearrangement links TRBV27 to TRBJ1-5; the match to TRBD1 covers 7 bases. V lost 4 bases and J lost 7; bases outside the gene matches: 7. This CDR3 spans 14 amino acids. Germline CDR1 reads MNHEY; CDR2 reads SMNVEV (reference sequence).

CDR3 loop: CASSSDPLYNSPLHF. CDR3 sequence (DNA): TGTGCCAGCAGCTCGGACCCTCTCTATAATTCACCCCTCCACTTT. The rearrangement links TRBV3-1 to TRBJ1-6; D call uncertain. CDR1 is LGHDT, CDR2 YNNKEL, per germline (reference sequence). The CDR3 is 15 amino acids. The ends were cut back, 5 bases at V and 3 bases at J, with 11 bases in the middle.